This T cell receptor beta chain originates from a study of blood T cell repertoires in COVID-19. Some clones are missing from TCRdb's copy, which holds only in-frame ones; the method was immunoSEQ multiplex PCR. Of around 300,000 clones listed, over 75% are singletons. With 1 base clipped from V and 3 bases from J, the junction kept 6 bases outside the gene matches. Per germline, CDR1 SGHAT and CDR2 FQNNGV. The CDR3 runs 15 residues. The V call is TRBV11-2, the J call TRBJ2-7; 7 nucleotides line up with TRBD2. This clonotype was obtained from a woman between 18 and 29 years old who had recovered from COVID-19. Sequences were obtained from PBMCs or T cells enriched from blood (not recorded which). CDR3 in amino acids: CASSLGEGVGYEQYF. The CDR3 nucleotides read TGTGCCAGCAGCTTAGGGGAGGGTGTTGGCTACGAGCAGTACTTC.